What follows are 20 T cell receptor beta chains derived from one specimen sequenced in a study of control samples from healthy donors and cancer patients (dated by TCRdb to about 2020). The library was generated by the immunoSEQ multiplex PCR assay. Here the immuneACCESS table is served through TCRdb, limited to in-frame sequences with V and J called. Missing clones are a known gap in these copies; in checked studies unresolved V genes cover under half, and the rest lacks a known reason. For this sample there are hundreds of thousands of clones; 75% to 95% appear just once. 5% to 8% of the sample is held by the ten biggest clonotypes. Sequencing used PBMCs. The receptors derive from a man between 40 and 49 years old with head and neck cancer.

The chain couples TRBV10-3 to TRBJ2-1, with a tentative D call TRBD2 (7 bases). The CDR3 extends over 13 amino acids. Germline V gene lookup returns CDR1 ENHRY and CDR2 SYGVKD. V was shortened by 6 bases and J by 11 bases, with 17 bases between the two germline ends. The CDR3 DNA is TGTGCCATCAGGGACAGTGAGCGGGACAAGCAGTTCTTC. Its protein is CAIRDSERDKQFF.

The chain combines TRBV20-1 with TRBJ2-3; no firm D call. The V end was cut by 2 bases, the J end by 4 bases, with 4 bases between. Germline CDR1 reads DFQATT; CDR2 reads SNEGSKA (reference sequence). The CDR3 length is 11 residues. This CDR3 is CSARSPDTQYF. DNA of the CDR3: TGCAGTGCTAGATCCCCAGATACGCAGTATTTT.

The V and J genes are TRBV28 and TRBJ2-7; TRBD1 aligns across 7 bases. Germline V gene data show CDR1 as MDHEN and CDR2 as SYDVKM. The CDR3 sequence is 19 residues long. The V gene end was trimmed by 3 bases and the J gene end by 0 bases; junction bases not matched to a gene: 17. CDR3 nucleotide sequence: TGTGCCAGCAGTTTCTCCCTCGCCTTTGACAGGGCCAGCTCCTACGAGCAGTACTTC. It encodes CASSFSLAFDRASSYEQYF.

The V gene is TRBV12-3 or TRBV12-4, the J gene TRBJ2-7, with D possibly being TRBD1 (6 bases). Trimming stripped 5 bases from V and 2 bases from J, with 7 bases between. This CDR3 spans 12 amino acids. The CDR3 loop is CASSQGTYEQYF. Written as DNA, the CDR3 is TGTGCCAGCAGTCAGGGGACCTACGAGCAGTACTTC.

V is TRBV6-6 and J is TRBJ2-3; 10 nucleotides agree with TRBD2. Unmatched junction bases numbered 6, after V lost 2 bases and J lost 4 bases. This CDR3 is 16 amino acids long. From germline, CDR1 is MNHNY and CDR2 SVGAGI (reference sequence). The CDR3 spells CASSYPSGGVSDTQYF. In nucleotides, the CDR3 is TGTGCCAGCAGTTACCCTAGCGGGGGAGTCTCAGATACGCAGTATTTT.

This clone has a single count. The J gene is TRBJ2-3, the V gene TRBV7-2; TRBD1 agrees at 9 bases. Looked up from germline, CDR1 is SGHTA and CDR2 is FQGNSA. This CDR3 is built from 17 residues. Trimming removed 4 bases from V and 6 bases from J; junction bases left unmatched: 14. In DNA form, the CDR3 reads TGTGCCAGCAGCTCACGGGCCGGGACAGGGCAAAGGGATACGCAGTATTTT. Its translation: CASSSRAGTGQRDTQYF.

The rearrangement links TRBV11-2 to TRBJ2-7; either TRBD1 or TRBD2 may supply D (7 bases each). Trimming left V 5 bases short and J 0 bases short, with 17 bases between. The CDR3 extends over 16 amino acids. From germline, CDR1 is SGHAT and CDR2 FQNNGV. As DNA, the CDR3 is TGTGCCAGCAGCCCCAGGGGGGGGGACCTCTCCTACGAGCAGTACTTC. This translates into CASSPRGGDLSYEQYF.

The V and J genes are TRBV10-2 and TRBJ1-1; D uncertain. Germline-derived CDR1 and CDR2 are WSHSY and SAAADI. Trimming removed 6 bases at V and 5 bases at J, with 4 bases between. The CDR3 consists of 10 residues. CDR3 coding DNA: TGCGCCAGCAGGGGGACTGAAGCTTTCTTT. Residues: CASRGTEAFF.

The gene calls are TRBV9 and TRBJ1-2; the match to TRBD1 covers 10 bases. V gave up 0 bases and J gave up 8 bases; unmatched junction bases: 4. This CDR3 region has 14 residues. The germline V gene encodes CDR1 SGDLS and CDR2 YYNGEE. The CDR3 DNA reads TGTGCCAGCAGCGTAGGACAGGGGGCGCAAGGCTACACCTTC. It is translated as CASSVGQGAQGYTF.

The rearrangement uses TRBV14 and TRBJ2-1; 7 bases map to TRBD2. This CDR3 has 18 residues. Unmatched junction bases numbered 21, after V lost 1 base and J lost 12 bases. Germline V gene sequence: CDR1 SGHDN, CDR2 FVKESK. CDR3 residues: CASSQGISGLSFGLGQFF. For the CDR3, the DNA is TGTGCCAGCAGCCAAGGGATTAGCGGGTTATCCTTTGGGCTAGGGCAGTTCTTC.

This sequence joins TRBV5-1 and TRBJ2-7; TRBD2 agrees at 12 bases. The length of the CDR3 is 15 residues. After removal of 2 bases from V and 11 bases from J, the junction contained 11 bases not matched to a gene. Germline V gene data show CDR1 as SGHRS and CDR2 as YFSETQ. In DNA, the CDR3 is TGCGCCAGCAGCTTCTCTAGCGGGAGGGACAGCTCCGAGTACTTC. This translates into CASSFSSGRDSSEYF.

This CDR3 reads CASSLDVDRETHF. CDR3 nucleotides: TGTGCCAGCAGCTTAGATGTCGACAGGGAAACCCACTTT. V and J are TRBV11-2 and TRBJ1-6; the match to TRBD1 covers 7 bases. V was clipped by 0 bases and J by 18 bases; unmatched bases: 8. The CDR3 is 13 amino acids. Germline CDR1 reads SGHAT; CDR2 reads FQNNGV. The complete variable domain, with remaining parts taken from reference TRBV11-2 and TRBJ1-6, reads EAGVAQSPRYKIIEKRQSVAFWCNPISGHATLYWYQQILGQGPKLLIQFQNNGVVDDSQLPKDRFSAERLKGVDSTLKIQPAKLEDSAVYLCASSLDVDRETHFGNGTRLTVT.

V is TRBV3-1 (or the pseudogene TRBV3-2) and J is TRBJ2-2; TRBD2 might be the D (5 bases). Deletions cut 1 base from V and 5 bases from J, with 14 bases between. The CDR3 loop spans 16 amino acids. The germline V gene has CDR1 LGHDT and CDR2 YNNKEL (reference sequence). CDR3 DNA: TGTGCCAGCAGCCAAGTACCGGTGCCGGGGACCGGGGAGCTGTTTTTT. Translated, it gives CASSQVPVPGTGELFF.

This rearrangement joins TRBV12-3 or TRBV12-4 to TRBJ1-1; TRBD1 might be the D (5 bases). This CDR3 has 13 residues. Between the trimmed V and J ends, which lost 5 bases and 1 base, there was a span of 8 bases. DNA of the CDR3: TGTGCCAGCAGTATGACAGCGAACACTGAAGCTTTCTTT. It specifies CASSMTANTEAFF.

The chain employs TRBV30 and TRBJ2-7; a possible D gene is TRBD2 (7 bases). Germline V CDR1 and CDR2: GTSNPN, SVGIG (reference sequence). The CDR3 length is 15 residues. Trimming removed 3 bases at V and 0 bases at J, with 15 bases between. This CDR3 is CAWSRGAGSSYEQYF. The DNA of the CDR3 is TGTGCCTGGAGCCGGGGGGCAGGTTCCTCCTACGAGCAGTACTTC.

This sequence joins TRBV18 and TRBJ2-7; D gene uncertain. V was pared by 1 base and J by 0 bases, with 7 bases between. Per the germline V gene, CDR1 is KGHSH and CDR2 is LQKENI. The CDR3 extends over 14 amino acids. CDR3 bases: TGTGCCAGCTCACCACAGGCAGCCTCCTACGAGCAGTACTTC. Protein sequence: CASSPQAASYEQYF.

The gene calls are TRBV10-2 and TRBJ1-4; 8 positions agree with TRBD1. Germline V lookup: CDR1 WSHSY, CDR2 SAAADI. V lost 7 bases and J lost 17; bases outside the gene matches: 6. The CDR3 extends over 10 amino acids. CDR3 sequence: CASNFGTGFF. CDR3 sequence (DNA): TGCGCCAGCAATTTTGGGACAGGATTTTTT.

V and J are TRBV19 and TRBJ2-7; 10 nucleotides match TRBD1. CDR1 LNHDA and CDR2 SQIVND come from the germline V gene (reference sequence). This CDR3 spans 15 amino acids. The ends lost 10 bases at V and 1 base at J; junction bases unmatched: 10. The CDR3 DNA sequence: TGTGCCACCCACCCCGGGACAGGGGATTCCTACGAGCAGTACTTC. Translation: CATHPGTGDSYEQYF.

The genes are TRBV18 and TRBJ2-7, with TRBD1 identical over 7 bases. Trimming at V came to 0 bases and at J to 7 bases, leaving 15 bases not matched to a gene. This CDR3 has 17 residues. CDR1 KGHSH and CDR2 LQKENI come from the germline V gene. The CDR3 DNA sequence: TGTGCCAGCTCACCACCGCGAGACAGGGCGCCCTTTGGAGAGCAGTACTTC. Translation: CASSPPRDRAPFGEQYF.

The chain couples TRBV5-1 to TRBJ1-1; maybe TRBD1 (5 bases). Trimming removed 4 bases at V and 6 bases at J, with 31 bases between. From germline, CDR1 is SGHRS and CDR2 YFSETQ. The CDR3 runs to 19 residues. The CDR3 bases are TGCGCCAGCAGCGATTGGGGCCGCTCAGTGGACTGGGAAGGGTCTGAAGCTTTCTTT. Translation: CASSDWGRSVDWEGSEAFF.